A single sample gave rise to the 23 T cell receptor beta chains below, sequenced in a study of T cell responses to AZD1222 COVID-19 vaccine. Generated by immunoSEQ multiplex PCR, the TCRdb table keeps only in-frame clones and is missing some. The data show 150,000 to 200,000 clones, with 85% to 95% seen just once and 3.5% to 4.5% held by the top ten. Sequencing used peripheral blood, obtained on day 0 of AZD1222 vaccination. Every receptor here comes from an adult in good health.

The rearrangement uses TRBV27 and TRBJ1-2; D is uncertain. The CDR3 sequence is 14 residues long. Looked up from germline, CDR1 is MNHEY and CDR2 is SMNVEV (reference sequence). V was shortened by 6 bases and J by 0 bases, with 11 bases between the two germline ends. CDR3 DNA sequence: TGTGCCAGCAGCCGACACAGTGCTAACTATGGCTACACCTTC. Amino acids: CASSRHSANYGYTF.

The chain couples TRBV5-8 to TRBJ1-2; D unclear. Per germline, CDR1 SGHTS and CDR2 YDEGEE. CDR3 length: 10 amino acids. V lost 4 bases and J lost 10, with 8 bases in between. The CDR3 here is CASSLDLYTF. In DNA, the CDR3 is TGTGCCAGCAGCCTCGACCTCTACACCTTC.

The chain has TRBV4-1 and TRBJ2-2; 11 positions agree with TRBD1. Germline assignment: CDR1 MGHRA and CDR2 YSYEKL. The length of the CDR3 is 15 residues. V lost 4 bases to trimming and J lost 6 bases; unmatched junction nucleotides: 4. CDR3 protein: CASSLGQGASGELFF. CDR3 coding DNA: TGCGCCAGCAGCCTTGGACAGGGGGCCTCCGGGGAGCTGTTTTTT.

The DNA for the CDR3 is TGTGCCAGCAGTTACTCGTTACTGAGCTATGGCTACACCTTC. Its translation: CASSYSLLSYGYTF. The V call is TRBV6-7, the J call TRBJ1-2; the D is unclear. TRBV6-7 is an ORF; its function is uncertain. The V end was cut by 0 bases, the J end by 4 bases, with 9 bases between. There are 14 residues in the CDR3.

V gene TRBV5-5 combines with J gene TRBJ1-1, with D possibly being TRBD1 (5 bases). With 4 bases removed from V and 5 bases from J, the gap between germline ends came to 12 bases. The germline gives CDR1 SGHKS, CDR2 YYEKEE (reference sequence). CDR3 length equals 13 residues. The CDR3 bases are TGTGCCAGCAGCACGGGGGTGGGGACTGAAGCTTTCTTT. It encodes CASSTGVGTEAFF.

The chain links TRBV6-5 to TRBJ1-1; 9 positions agree with TRBD1. The CDR3 runs to 13 residues. Germline-derived CDR1 and CDR2 are MNHEY and SVGAGI. V shed 5 bases and J 7 bases; nucleotides not matched to a gene: 5. In nucleotides, the CDR3 is TGTGCCAGCAGTCCCGGGACAGGGCATGAAGCTTTCTTT. Its protein is CASSPGTGHEAFF.

This clone is a singleton in its sample. This sequence joins TRBV6-5 and TRBJ2-4, with TRBD2 identical over 7 bases. The germline CDR1 and CDR2 sequences are MNHEY and SVGAGI. V lost 6 bases and J lost 1; bases outside the gene matches: 6. The CDR3 covers 15 residues. The CDR3 is CASRREGIAKNIQYF. CDR3 bases: TGTGCCAGCAGGAGGGAGGGGATTGCCAAAAACATTCAGTACTTC.

The chain links TRBV3-1 (or the pseudogene TRBV3-2) to TRBJ1-2; no firm D call. The length of the CDR3 is 16 residues. The germline gives CDR1 LGHDT, CDR2 YNNKEL (reference sequence). V shed 4 bases and J shed 8 bases, with 23 bases lying between them. The CDR3 DNA reads TGTGCCAGCAGCCGTAGAGGGCCCCAAAAAGGCTACGGCTACACCTTC. Translating it yields CASSRRGPQKGYGYTF.

The V gene is TRBV5-4, the J gene TRBJ1-2; weak D call: TRBD1 (6 bases). The V gene lost 4 bases and the J gene lost 0 bases, with 16 bases spanning the gap. From germline, CDR1 is SGHNT and CDR2 YYREEE (reference sequence). The CDR3 covers 16 residues. CDR3 region: CASSRGQAPSNYGYTF. The CDR3, as DNA: TGTGCCAGCAGCCGGGGGCAGGCCCCTTCTAACTATGGCTACACCTTC.

V and J are TRBV4-1 and TRBJ2-5, with 12 bases identical to TRBD2. Unmatched junction bases numbered 3, after V lost 0 bases and J lost 4 bases. The CDR3 contains 16 residues. CDR1 and CDR2 (germline): MGHRA, YSYEKL. The DNA of the CDR3 is TGCGCCAGCAGCCAAGACTGGGGACTAGCGGGAGAGACCCAGTACTTC. Amino acid sequence: CASSQDWGLAGETQYF.

The genes are TRBV5-6 and TRBJ2-7; D is possibly TRBD1 (6 bases). This CDR3 has 14 amino acids. Germline loops: CDR1 SGHDT, CDR2 YYEEEE. V lost 0 bases, J lost 4 bases, and 11 bases lay in between. The CDR3 DNA is TGTGCCAGCAGCTTGGGGGGGCCATTTTACGAGCAGTACTTC. It yields the protein CASSLGGPFYEQYF.

The rearrangement uses TRBV4-2 and TRBJ1-2; D remains unclear. The CDR3 sequence is 14 residues long. Trimming shortened V by 1 base and J by 2 bases, and 8 bases separated the two germline ends. CDR1 LGHNA and CDR2 YNFKEQ come from the germline V gene. CDR3 amino acids: CASSQVSENYGYTF. The DNA of the CDR3 is TGTGCCAGCAGCCAAGTTTCAGAAAACTATGGCTACACCTTC.

The gene calls are TRBV6-5 and TRBJ1-3; D remains ambiguous. This CDR3 has 13 residues. Germline V gives CDR1 MNHEY, CDR2 SVGAGI. Between the trimmed V and J ends, which lost 3 bases and 1 base, there was a span of 4 bases. The CDR3 is CASSYTSGNTIYF. The DNA of the CDR3 is TGTGCCAGCAGTTATACTTCTGGAAACACCATATATTTT.

The rearrangement links TRBV2 to TRBJ1-6; 9 nucleotides align to TRBD1. V dropped 4 bases and J dropped 10; count of bases not matched to a gene: 8. The CDR3 spans 15 residues. Germline V lookup: CDR1 SNHLY, CDR2 FYNNEI. In DNA form, the CDR3 reads TGTGCCAGCAGTGTTCAGGACAGGGGAAACTCACCCCTCCACTTT. It translates to CASSVQDRGNSPLHF.

The rearrangement uses TRBV27 and TRBJ1-1; D is ambiguous. Per germline, CDR1 MNHEY and CDR2 SMNVEV (reference sequence). The CDR3 is 13 residues long. Trimming removed 3 bases from V and 3 bases from J, with 8 bases in between. This CDR3 is CASSLREHTEAFF. Written as DNA, the CDR3 is TGTGCCAGCAGTTTGAGGGAACACACTGAAGCTTTCTTT.

The chain joins TRBV10-3 to TRBJ2-2, with 13 bases aligning to TRBD2. CDR3 length: 16 amino acids. Germline V CDR1 and CDR2: ENHRY, SYGVKD. Trimming cost V 3 bases and J 5 bases; bases outside gene matches: 3. The CDR3, as DNA: TGTGCCATCAGTGACCTGGGACTAGCGGGGACCGGGGAGCTGTTTTTT. This gives the protein CAISDLGLAGTGELFF.

The chain uses TRBV24-1 and TRBJ2-1, with TRBD1 identical over 9 bases. This CDR3 has 17 residues. The V gene's germline CDR1 is KGHDR and CDR2 SFDVKD. After removal of 12 bases from V and 6 bases from J, the junction contained 20 bases not matched to a gene. The CDR3 DNA reads as TGTGCCCCTCCTCAGACAGGGGGTTGTTCATTGGGCAATGAGCAGTTCTTC. Encoded protein: CAPPQTGGCSLGNEQFF.

This clone was seen a few times. V gene TRBV5-6 combines with J gene TRBJ1-6, with a possible D match to TRBD1 (5 bases). The CDR3 consists of 17 residues. In germline, CDR1 is SGHDT, CDR2 YYEEEE. The ends were cut back, 4 bases at V and 0 bases at J, with 14 bases in the middle. CDR3 protein: CASSRGQGFSYNSPLHF. CDR3 DNA: TGTGCCAGCAGCAGAGGGCAGGGATTCTCCTATAATTCACCCCTCCACTTT.

J is TRBJ2-7 and V is TRBV3-1 (or the pseudogene TRBV3-2); D tentatively reads TRBD1 or TRBD2 (5 bases each). The V end was cut by 5 bases, the J end by 5 bases, with 16 bases between. This CDR3 spans 14 amino acids. Germline CDR1 LGHDT, CDR2 YNNKEL (reference sequence). The CDR3 spells CASSEAVGTHEQYF. The CDR3 nucleotides are TGTGCCAGCAGCGAGGCGGTAGGGACCCACGAGCAGTACTTC.

The chain links TRBV11-2 to TRBJ1-3; maybe TRBD1 (6 bases). The length of the CDR3 is 16 residues. Looked up from germline, CDR1 is SGHAT and CDR2 is FQNNGV. V was pared by 4 bases and J by 1 base, with 14 bases between. CDR3 residues: CASSWKGGYSGNTIYF. The CDR3 coding sequence is TGTGCCAGCAGCTGGAAGGGGGGTTATTCTGGAAACACCATATATTTT.

The chain has TRBV23-1 and TRBJ2-3, with D tentatively TRBD2 (6 bases). TRBV23-1 is noted as an ORF with a role that remains uncertain. V shed 0 bases and J shed 4 bases, with 14 bases lying between them. This CDR3 comprises 16 residues. CDR3 amino acids: CASSQSPGVAADTQYF. The DNA of the CDR3 is TGCGCCAGCAGTCAATCACCGGGAGTAGCGGCAGATACGCAGTATTTT.

V is TRBV3-1 (or the pseudogene TRBV3-2) and J is TRBJ2-2; 12 bases align to TRBD1. The V segment lost 4 bases and the J segment 11 bases; nucleotides outside the gene matches: 14. From germline, CDR1 is LGHDT and CDR2 YNNKEL (reference sequence). The CDR3 is made up of 17 amino acids. Here the CDR3 reads CASSPLGGQGAGFELFF. CDR3 bases: TGTGCCAGCAGCCCCCTAGGGGGACAGGGGGCTGGATTCGAGCTGTTTTTT.

The chain has TRBV2 and TRBJ1-1, with 10 bases lining up with TRBD1. This CDR3 spans 16 amino acids. Losses at the gene ends were 6 bases for V and 2 bases for J; bases not matched to a gene: 9. CDR1 SNHLY and CDR2 FYNNEI come from the germline V gene. CDR3 region: CASREWGTGANTEAFF. DNA for the CDR3: TGTGCCAGCAGGGAATGGGGGACAGGGGCAAACACTGAAGCTTTCTTT.